There are a few counts of the clone carrying this T cell receptor beta chain. Its antigen remains unidentified. The sample contains more than one DNA sequence encoding this CDR3. The assay ran at deep level. Sequenced by immunoSEQ multiplex PCR; TCRdb stores in-frame clones only, minus some. The sample shows under 1,100,000 clones, roughly 70% of them seen only once. CD45RA+ naive and CD45RA-negative memory subsets were separated from CD4+ cells. This CDR3 has 15 residues. Germline V gene lookup returns CDR1 SGHAT and CDR2 FQNNGV. J lost 4 bases, V lost 5 bases, and 5 bases had no gene match. This sample is part of a study of shared clonotypes between healthy human individuals. The study, taken as a whole, reports: Deeper or shallower sequencing was expected to change how clonotypes are shared among donors. In general, naive subsets displayed greater estimated richness than memory subsets did.

The V call is TRBV11-2, the J call TRBJ2-1, with 10 bases aligning to TRBD2. The sequence was collected from a man younger than 30 in good health. The source material was memory CD4+ T cells sorted from blood. The subset denotes: CD45RA-negative fraction. The CDR3 protein is CASSPLAGSYNEQFF. DNA of the CDR3: TGTGCCAGCAGCCCACTAGCGGGGAGTTACAATGAGCAGTTCTTC.